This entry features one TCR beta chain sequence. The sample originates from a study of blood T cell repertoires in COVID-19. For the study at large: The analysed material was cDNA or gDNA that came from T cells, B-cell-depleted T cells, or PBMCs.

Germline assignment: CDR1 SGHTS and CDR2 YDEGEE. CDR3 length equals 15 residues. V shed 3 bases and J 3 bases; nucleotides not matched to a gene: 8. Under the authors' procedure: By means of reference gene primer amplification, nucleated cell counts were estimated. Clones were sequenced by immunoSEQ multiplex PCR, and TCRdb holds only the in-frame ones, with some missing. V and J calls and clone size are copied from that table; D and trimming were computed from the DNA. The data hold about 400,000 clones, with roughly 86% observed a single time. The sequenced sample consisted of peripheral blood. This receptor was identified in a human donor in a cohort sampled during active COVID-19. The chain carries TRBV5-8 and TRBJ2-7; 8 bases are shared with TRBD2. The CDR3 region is CASSSKLAAHYEQYF. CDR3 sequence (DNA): TGTGCCAGCAGCTCGAAACTAGCGGCCCACTACGAGCAGTACTTC.